Shown below are 16 T cell receptor beta chains from a single sample sequenced in a study of post-analysis software for immune sequencing data. Points from the study as a whole: Five or six TRBV segments were significantly more frequent in patients than in controls. TRBV5-6, TRBV5-1 and TRBV20-1 were among these segments.

The antigens these receptors bind are not known. Included in the TCR beta cDNA libraries were unique molecular identifiers. Each CDR3 protein gets one entry after TCRdb re-called the PCR reads with MiXCR. This table has approximately 730,000 distinct CDR3 sequences, just under 30% appearing once. The sequencing input was blood. The receptors originated from a girl aged 5-17 years with multiple sclerosis.

This clonotype was detected a few times. The rearrangement uses TRBV5-5 and TRBJ2-1; D gene uncertain. This CDR3 spans 13 amino acids. V gave up 1 base and J gave up 5 bases, with 7 bases separating them. CDR1 and CDR2 (germline): SGHKS, YYEKEE (reference sequence). The CDR3 bases are TGTGCCAGCAGCTTGTTCCCCAACAATGAGCAGTTCTTC. It translates to CASSLFPNNEQFF.

This clonotype was observed a handful of times. This sequence joins TRBV28 and TRBJ2-5; 11 nucleotides line up with TRBD2. From germline, CDR1 is MDHEN and CDR2 SYDVKM. V lost 8 bases to trimming and J lost 1 base; unmatched junction nucleotides: 6. There are 15 residues in the CDR3. The DNA for the CDR3 is TGTGCCAGCGAGTCCGGGACTAGCGGCCAAGAGACCCAGTACTTC. Amino acid sequence: CASESGTSGQETQYF.

The chain is built from TRBV20-1 and TRBJ2-3; D gene uncertain. The CDR3 covers 13 residues. Deletions cut 5 bases from V and 4 bases from J, with 13 bases between. The germline V gene has CDR1 DFQATT and CDR2 SNEGSKA (reference sequence). CDR3 nucleotide sequence: TGCAGTGCTCCACCCGAGGCGGCAGATACGCAGTATTTT. Translating it yields CSAPPEAADTQYF.

The chain joins TRBV9 to TRBJ1-2; TRBD1 aligns across 8 bases. The V and J ends lost 0 bases and 6 bases, in that order; junction bases with no gene match: 10. There are 16 residues in the CDR3. CDR1 is SGDLS, CDR2 YYNGEE, per germline. CDR3 amino acids: CASSVELGRGQDGYTF. Written as DNA, the CDR3 is TGTGCCAGCAGCGTAGAATTGGGCAGGGGGCAGGATGGCTACACCTTC.

The J gene is TRBJ2-5, the V gene TRBV15; 8 bases fit TRBD1. The length of the CDR3 is 14 residues. Unmatched junction bases numbered 5, after V lost 3 bases and J lost 5 bases. Germline V gene lookup returns CDR1 LNHNV and CDR2 YYDKDF (reference sequence). The CDR3 coding sequence is TGTGCCACCAGCAGTCAGGGGGCGCGGGAGACCCAGTACTTC. This translates into CATSSQGARETQYF.

The chain uses TRBV4-2 and TRBJ1-3; TRBD1 agrees at 11 bases. The length of the CDR3 is 17 residues. V shed 1 base and J 0 bases; nucleotides not matched to a gene: 2. From germline, CDR1 is LGHNA and CDR2 YNFKEQ. CDR3 loop: CASSQGGTGGSGNTIYF. The CDR3, as DNA: TGTGCCAGCAGCCAAGGAGGGACAGGGGGCTCTGGAAACACCATATATTTT.

This clonotype has just a few counts. V usage is TRBV28 and J usage is TRBJ1-1; weak D call: TRBD1 (6 bases). Per the germline V gene, CDR1 is MDHEN and CDR2 is SYDVKM. Trimming removed 5 bases at V and 9 bases at J, with 10 bases between. The CDR3 consists of 11 residues. Here the CDR3 reads CASSPQGKAFF. The CDR3 DNA reads TGTGCCAGCAGTCCGCAGGGGAAAGCTTTCTTT.

This chain uses TRBV6-2 or TRBV6-3 with TRBJ2-3, with unresolved D. The CDR3 has 15 amino acids. V was cut by 7 bases and J by 4 bases, with 18 bases left in between. The germline CDR1 and CDR2 sequences are MNHEY and SVGEGT. The CDR3 DNA follows: TGTGCCAGCATGGGAAGAGTCGTGCGACCAGATACGCAGTATTTT. Translation gives CASMGRVVRPDTQYF.

This chain links TRBV27 with TRBJ2-5; D not certain. The CDR3 covers 14 residues. The germline V and J ends were trimmed by 2 bases and 1 base, with 8 bases remaining between them. Germline values: CDR1 MNHEY, CDR2 SMNVEV (reference sequence). The CDR3 loop reads CASSLRRRQETQYF. CDR3 DNA sequence: TGTGCCAGCAGTTTACGACGGCGCCAAGAGACCCAGTACTTC.

This clonotype was seen a few times. V usage is TRBV27 and J usage is TRBJ1-1; unclear D gene. Germline V gene data show CDR1 as MNHEY and CDR2 as SMNVEV (reference sequence). Trimming pared 5 bases from V and 0 bases from J, leaving 10 bases between. The CDR3 is 14 amino acids. CDR3 sequence reads: CASSPRLMNTEAFF. CDR3 nucleotide sequence: TGTGCCAGCAGTCCCAGGCTCATGAACACTGAAGCTTTCTTT.

The chain combines TRBV7-9 with TRBJ2-7, with D maybe TRBD1 (6 bases). The J call is uncertain, as TRBJ2-5 better fits the DNA end. CDR1 and CDR2 from the germline V gene are SEHNR and FQNEAQ (reference sequence). The length of the CDR3 is 14 residues. The CDR3 DNA is TGTGCCAGCAGCTTAGGGGCCCAGGGGGAGACCCAGTACTTC. It specifies CASSLGAQGETQYF.

This clonotype was detected only a few times. The chain uses TRBV5-1 and TRBJ1-1; no clear D gene. Germline V gene sequence: CDR1 SGHRS, CDR2 YFSETQ. The V end lost 4 bases, the J end lost 8 bases, and 18 bases lay between the germline ends. CDR3 size: 14 residues. The CDR3 DNA follows: TGCGCCAGCAGCGCACGGACTACCCAGGTAGAAGCTTTCTTT. Protein: CASSARTTQVEAFF.

This clonotype was observed a few times. CDR3 protein: CASSPGRGNNEQFF. The CDR3 DNA sequence: TGTGCCAGCAGCCCTGGGCGGGGAAACAATGAGCAGTTCTTC. The rearrangement joins TRBV7-8 to TRBJ2-1; D is perhaps TRBD2 (6 bases). CDR1 and CDR2 from the germline V gene are SGHVS and FQNEAQ. Trimming cost V 5 bases and J 5 bases, with 13 bases left between them. The CDR3 consists of 14 residues.

This sequence joins TRBV29-1 and TRBJ2-3; D ambiguous. Germline CDR1 and CDR2: SQVTM and ANQGSEA. Trimming pared 2 bases from V and 1 base from J, leaving 7 bases between. CDR3 size: 13 residues. CDR3 nucleotide sequence: TGCAGCGTTGAACTGGTGGGCACAGATACGCAGTATTTT. Translation: CSVELVGTDTQYF.

V is TRBV20-1 and J is TRBJ1-6; tentatively, D is TRBD1 (5 bases). This CDR3 contains 11 residues. V gave up 5 bases and J gave up 13 bases, with 12 bases separating them. Looked up from germline, CDR1 is DFQATT and CDR2 is SNEGSKA (reference sequence). The CDR3 region is CSARGEDPLHF. DNA of the CDR3: TGCAGTGCTCGGGGCGAGGACCCCCTCCACTTT.

The chain joins TRBV12-3 or TRBV12-4 to TRBJ2-3, with TRBD2 matching 10 bases. Trimming cost V 7 bases and J 3 bases; bases outside gene matches: 4. The CDR3 spans 14 residues. The CDR3 coding sequence is TGTGCCAGCATCCTTAGCGGGAGGACAGATACGCAGTATTTT. As protein: CASILSGRTDTQYF.